These 18 T cell receptor beta chains came from one sample sequenced in a study of control samples from healthy donors and cancer patients (dated by TCRdb to about 2020). The receptor library was made with the immunoSEQ multiplex PCR assay. Entries here come from immuneACCESS through TCRdb and include only in-frame sequences with V and J called. Some clones fail to appear in such tables; in the studies checked, an unresolved V gene covers under half of the shortfall, and the cause of the remainder is unknown. This sample comprises tens of thousands of clones, about 91% of them detected only once. The biggest ten clones account for more than 7% of the sample. The sequencing sample was made of blood. These receptor sequences come from a man aged 50-60 years in good health.

The chain employs TRBV6-6 and TRBJ1-3, with D tentatively TRBD1 (5 bases). CDR3 length: 12 residues. Germline-derived CDR1 and CDR2 are MNHNY and SVGAGI (reference sequence). Trimming stripped 4 bases from V and 9 bases from J, with 10 bases between. The DNA for the CDR3 is TGTGCCAGCAGTTCGCAGGGAGGCACCATATATTTT. Translating it yields CASSSQGGTIYF.

J is TRBJ2-7 and V is TRBV6-5; a weak D match, TRBD1 (6 bases). CDR3 length: 15 residues. V lost 4 bases to trimming and J lost 0 bases, with 13 bases between them. Germline V gene lookup returns CDR1 MNHEY and CDR2 SVGAGI. CDR3 sequence (DNA): TGTGCCAGCAGTTTCTCCTGGGACACCTCCTACGAGCAGTACTTC. This sequence encodes CASSFSWDTSYEQYF.

The chain has TRBV4-3 and TRBJ2-1, with 10 bases aligning to TRBD2. Per the germline V gene, CDR1 is LGHNA and CDR2 is YSLEER. The CDR3 sequence is 17 residues long. With V trimmed by 0 bases and J by 2 bases, 4 bases remained unmatched. The DNA of the CDR3 is TGCGCCAGCAGCCAAGATAGAGCGGGGGGGGCCTACAATGAGCAGTTCTTC. The encoded protein is CASSQDRAGGAYNEQFF.

The gene calls are TRBV9 and TRBJ2-5, with D maybe TRBD1 (6 bases). V was cut by 4 bases and J by 5 bases, with 18 bases left in between. CDR1 and CDR2 (germline): SGDLS, YYNGEE. This CDR3 has 15 residues. CDR3 sequence (DNA): TGTGCCAGCAGCCCCCCCTCTAGGGGGAAGGAGACCCAGTACTTC. Protein product: CASSPPSRGKETQYF.

The rearrangement joins TRBV10-3 to TRBJ1-1, with TRBD1 as a possible D gene (6 bases). V shed 3 bases and J shed 8 bases, with 16 bases lying between them. Germline V gene data show CDR1 as ENHRY and CDR2 as SYGVKD. This CDR3 region has 14 residues. The CDR3 is CAISERDRKAEAFF. Written as DNA, the CDR3 is TGTGCCATCAGTGAACGAGACAGGAAGGCCGAAGCTTTCTTT.

The chain uses TRBV2 and TRBJ1-2, with a tentative D call TRBD1 (6 bases). Germline lookup yields CDR1 SNHLY and CDR2 FYNNEI. The CDR3 totals 15 residues. V shed 6 bases and J shed 4 bases, with 18 bases lying between them. CDR3 region: CASSPYGQTAYGYTF. In nucleotides, the CDR3 is TGTGCCAGCAGCCCCTACGGACAGACCGCCTATGGCTACACCTTC.

This sequence joins TRBV7-9 and TRBJ1-4, with 9 bases matching TRBD1. CDR1 SEHNR and CDR2 FQNEAQ come from the germline V gene (reference sequence). Unmatched junction bases numbered 8, after V lost 3 bases and J lost 6 bases. The CDR3 is 16 residues long. The DNA of the CDR3 is TGTGCCAGCAGCTTCAGACCCCGGGACAGGGATGAAAAACTGTTTTTT. Translated, it gives CASSFRPRDRDEKLFF.

This sequence joins TRBV6-2 or TRBV6-3 and TRBJ2-3; D is ambiguous. The CDR3 spans 12 residues. Trimming pared 5 bases from V and 6 bases from J, leaving 9 bases between. Per germline, CDR1 MNHEY and CDR2 SVGEGT. The CDR3 nucleotides are TGTGCCAGCAGTAGGCGCGAGGATACGCAGTATTTT. Amino acids: CASSRREDTQYF.

The V gene is TRBV28, the J gene TRBJ1-2; TRBD1 might be the D (6 bases). Per the germline V gene, CDR1 is MDHEN and CDR2 is SYDVKM. The CDR3 totals 16 residues. Trimming shortened V by 1 base and J by 4 bases, and 16 bases separated the two germline ends. The chain's CDR3 is CASSLSSTGFSYGYTF. CDR3 in DNA: TGTGCCAGCAGTTTATCATCGACAGGATTTAGCTATGGCTACACCTTC.

The chain is built from TRBV7-9 and TRBJ2-1; D unclear. Germline V CDR1 and CDR2: SEHNR, FQNEAQ (reference sequence). Trimming took 1 base from V and 3 from J, leaving 13 bases between them. CDR3 length: 16 residues. As DNA, the CDR3 is TGTGCCAGCAGCTTAGGCGTGGGGAAGCTCTACAATGAGCAGTTCTTC. Amino acids: CASSLGVGKLYNEQFF.

The chain carries TRBV7-8 and TRBJ1-2; weak D call: TRBD1 (6 bases). Between the trimmed V and J ends, which lost 1 base and 3 bases, there was a span of 9 bases. Germline V CDR1 and CDR2: SGHVS, FQNEAQ. The CDR3 length is 14 residues. Here the CDR3 reads CASSLDPGDYGYTF. Here the CDR3 DNA reads TGTGCCAGCAGCTTAGATCCAGGGGACTATGGCTACACCTTC.

The rearrangement joins TRBV6-5 to TRBJ1-5, with TRBD1 as a possible D gene (6 bases). The CDR3 consists of 14 residues. Germline CDR1 is MNHEY and CDR2 is SVGAGI. V was clipped by 7 bases and J by 7 bases, with 17 bases between them. CDR3 coding DNA: TGTGCCAGCATTCCTCTCTGGGGGCCCCAGCCCCAGCATTTT. This translates into CASIPLWGPQPQHF.

This rearrangement joins TRBV6-6 to TRBJ2-2; D remains ambiguous. Germline-derived CDR1 and CDR2 are MNHNY and SVGAGI (reference sequence). The CDR3 loop spans 14 amino acids. V was pared by 4 bases and J by 8 bases, with 14 bases between. CDR3 residues: CASSFSRSPGELFF. The CDR3 DNA reads TGTGCCAGCAGTTTCTCCAGGTCTCCAGGGGAGCTGTTTTTT.

The rearrangement links TRBV7-9 to TRBJ2-4; tentatively, D is TRBD2 (5 bases). The V end was cut by 5 bases, the J end by 9 bases, with 11 bases between. Germline V CDR1 and CDR2: SEHNR, FQNEAQ (reference sequence). This CDR3 comprises 12 residues. The CDR3 DNA follows: TGTGCCAGCAGCCCCATGGCGGGCATTCAGTACTTC. Its protein is CASSPMAGIQYF.

The V and J genes are TRBV12-3 or TRBV12-4 and TRBJ2-1; D not resolved. This CDR3 region has 12 residues. V lost 1 base and J lost 8, with 6 bases in between. CDR3 bases: TGTGCCAGCAGTTTAGTGGGCCATGAGCAGTTCTTC. Translation gives CASSLVGHEQFF.

The J gene is TRBJ2-3, the V gene TRBV6-6, with D perhaps TRBD1 (6 bases). Germline V gene lookup returns CDR1 MNHNY and CDR2 SVGAGI (reference sequence). Deletions cut 5 bases from V and 1 base from J, with 22 bases between. The CDR3 has 18 amino acids. This CDR3 is CASSRRDTHRDGTDTQYF. CDR3 in DNA: TGTGCCAGCAGTCGCCGGGACACGCACAGAGATGGCACAGATACGCAGTATTTT.

The chain joins TRBV9 to TRBJ2-7, with TRBD2 matching 7 bases. The V gene end was trimmed by 3 bases and the J gene end by 1 base; junction bases not matched to a gene: 7. CDR1 is SGDLS, CDR2 YYNGEE, per germline. The CDR3 runs to 15 residues. The CDR3 bases are TGTGCCAGCAGCGGGGAAGCGGGACCTTCCTACGAGCAGTACTTC. Protein: CASSGEAGPSYEQYF.

A single count supports this clone. The CDR3 DNA reads TGTGCCAGCAGTGATCAGGGCAGGGGATGGTCGGAAGCTTTCTTT. Translating gives CASSDQGRGWSEAFF. The V call is TRBV25-1, the J call TRBJ1-1, with D maybe TRBD1 (6 bases). This CDR3 is built from 15 residues. Per the germline V gene, CDR1 is MGHDK and CDR2 is SYGVNS. Trimming cost V 3 bases and J 8 bases, with 19 bases left between them.